The 24 T cell receptor beta chains presented below share a single source sample, sequenced in a study of identical twins. TCRdb ran MiXCR on the 5' RACE reads and lists one entry per CDR3 protein. The sample holds roughly 700,000 distinct CDR3 sequences, 8% to 9% seen once. Another study also made use of these data, one on yellow fever vaccine responses in identical twins.

Source material: PBMCs. The receptors shown here come from a woman between 18 and 30 years old in good health.

This clonotype was recorded a few times. V usage is TRBV7-9 and J usage is TRBJ1-2; D is unresolved. Trimming left V 5 bases short and J 8 bases short, with 15 bases between. CDR1 and CDR2 from the germline V gene are SEHNR and FQNEAQ (reference sequence). The CDR3 is 13 residues long. The CDR3 sequence: CASSRNTSPGYTF. In nucleotides, the CDR3 is TGTGCCAGCAGCCGAAACACCTCCCCCGGCTACACCTTC.

This chain uses TRBV7-9 with TRBJ2-3, with a possible D match to TRBD2 (6 bases). The CDR3 is made up of 16 amino acids. The germline CDR1 and CDR2 sequences are SEHNR and FQNEAQ (reference sequence). Deletions cut 1 base from V and 4 bases from J, with 15 bases between. DNA for the CDR3: TGTGCCAGCAGCTTAGGGGCGGGAAGGGTTCCAGATACGCAGTATTTT. This translates into CASSLGAGRVPDTQYF.

In this sample, this clonotype turned up many times. The V call is TRBV6-5, the J call TRBJ2-5, with D perhaps matching TRBD1 (6 bases). V dropped 4 bases and J dropped 2 bases, with 14 bases sitting between them. The germline V gene has CDR1 MNHEY and CDR2 SVGAGI. The CDR3 has 15 amino acids. CDR3 loop: CASSSSGDTQETQYF. The DNA of the CDR3 is TGTGCCAGCAGTTCCTCCGGGGACACACAAGAGACCCAGTACTTC.

This clonotype was counted a few times. The chain carries TRBV5-1 and TRBJ2-6, with a weak D call TRBD1 (5 bases). The germline gives CDR1 SGHRS, CDR2 YFSETQ. The length of the CDR3 is 19 residues. V gave up 4 bases and J gave up 2 bases, with 22 bases separating them. In DNA, the CDR3 is TGCGCCAGCAGCCCCAATTGGACCGGCCTAGGGGCTGGGGCCAACGTCCTGACTTTC. Protein sequence: CASSPNWTGLGAGANVLTF.

This clonotype came up a few times. V is TRBV9 and J is TRBJ2-7, with 10 nucleotides matching TRBD2. This CDR3 has 14 residues. V shed 0 bases and J 6 bases; nucleotides not matched to a gene: 3. The germline V gene has CDR1 SGDLS and CDR2 YYNGEE. CDR3 DNA sequence: TGTGCCAGCAGCGTAGTTAGCGGGGGGTCCGAGCAGTACTTC. It is translated as CASSVVSGGSEQYF.

This clonotype was recorded a few times. The CDR3, as DNA: TGCGCCAGCAGCTTGTCCGGGACAAGCAATCAGCCCCAGCATTTT. Its protein product is CASSLSGTSNQPQHF. The chain has TRBV5-1 and TRBJ1-5, with D perhaps matching TRBD1 (6 bases). The CDR3 spans 15 residues. V lost 1 base, J lost 1 base, and 9 bases lay in between. Per the germline V gene, CDR1 is SGHRS and CDR2 is YFSETQ.

The chain couples TRBV12-3 or TRBV12-4 to TRBJ2-5; D possibly corresponds to TRBD1 (6 bases). V was shortened by 3 bases and J by 4 bases, with 15 bases between the two germline ends. This CDR3 has 15 amino acids. CDR3 in amino acids: CASSFSTGKSETQYF. The DNA of the CDR3 is TGTGCCAGCAGTTTTTCGACAGGAAAGTCAGAGACCCAGTACTTC.

The CDR3 loop is CASSILPGQGDNEQFF. The CDR3 DNA sequence: TGTGCCAGCAGTATCTTACCGGGACAGGGTGACAATGAGCAGTTCTTC. This chain joins TRBV12-3 or TRBV12-4 and TRBJ2-1; 9 nucleotides agree with TRBD1. The trim removed 5 bases at V and 5 bases at J, leaving 10 bases unmatched. The CDR3 has 16 amino acids.

The gene calls are TRBV6-2 or TRBV6-3 and TRBJ2-7; D is unresolved. The germline gives CDR1 MNHEY, CDR2 SVGEGT. The CDR3 totals 14 residues. V lost 2 bases, J lost 6 bases, and 14 bases lay in between. CDR3 loop: CASSYTSRESEQYF. The DNA of the CDR3 is TGTGCCAGCAGTTACACCAGCCGTGAATCCGAGCAGTACTTC.

The chain links TRBV4-1 to TRBJ2-7; possibly TRBD2 for D (6 bases). The germline gives CDR1 MGHRA, CDR2 YSYEKL. This CDR3 has 17 amino acids. Trimming left V 3 bases short and J 3 bases short, with 21 bases between. CDR3 coding DNA: TGCGCCAGCAGCCATTCACCCGGACGGAGGGAAAACTACGAGCAGTACTTC. This sequence encodes CASSHSPGRRENYEQYF.

This clonotype occurred a few times. Germline and junction disagree at one end, which may indicate a read error. This rearrangement joins TRBV5-1 to TRBJ2-5, with 9 bases that match TRBD2. Germline CDR1 is SGHRS and CDR2 is YFSETQ. The CDR3 length is 13 residues. As DNA, the CDR3 is TGCGCCAGCAGCTTGGAGGCTAGCGGGGTTTCGGCCTTC. Protein product: CASSLEASGVSAF.

The gene calls are TRBV9 and TRBJ2-3; D remains ambiguous. This CDR3 is built from 13 residues. V lost 3 bases, J lost 6 bases, and 11 bases lay in between. CDR1 SGDLS and CDR2 YYNGEE come from the germline V gene. The CDR3 DNA reads TGTGCCAGCAGCGAGACCCCCATGGATACGCAGTATTTT. Encoded protein: CASSETPMDTQYF.

The chain has TRBV6-5 and TRBJ2-7; either TRBD1 or TRBD2 may fit D (5 bases each). The CDR3 loop spans 14 amino acids. V was pared by 2 bases and J by 3 bases, with 11 bases between. The germline gives CDR1 MNHEY, CDR2 SVGAGI. CDR3 in amino acids: CASSYGGPGYEQYF. The CDR3 nucleotides read TGTGCCAGCAGTTACGGGGGACCCGGCTACGAGCAGTACTTC.

This chain uses TRBV30 with TRBJ2-2; D not certain. The germline CDR1 and CDR2 sequences are GTSNPN and SVGIG (reference sequence). This CDR3 has 14 residues. Deletions cut 5 bases from V and 4 bases from J, with 14 bases between. The CDR3 loop is CAWGLTDSTGELFF. DNA of the CDR3: TGTGCCTGGGGCCTGACGGATTCCACCGGGGAGCTGTTTTTT.

The chain has TRBV7-9 and TRBJ1-6; D call uncertain. Germline loops: CDR1 SEHNR, CDR2 FQNEAQ (reference sequence). CDR3 length: 13 amino acids. The V and J ends lost 5 bases and 12 bases respectively, with 14 bases between them. CDR3 residues: CASSLSLGGPLHF. The CDR3 region has the DNA TGTGCCAGCAGCCTCTCCTTGGGCGGACCCCTCCACTTT.

The chain joins TRBV4-3 to TRBJ1-1, with D possibly matching TRBD1 (5 bases). CDR1 and CDR2 (germline): LGHNA, YSLEER. The V end lost 2 bases, the J end lost 0 bases, and 7 bases lay between the germline ends. CDR3 length: 14 amino acids. The CDR3 nucleotides read TGCGCCAGCAGCCAAAACAGGTTGAACACTGAAGCTTTCTTT. Translation: CASSQNRLNTEAFF.

The chain recombines TRBV30 with TRBJ2-3; D uncertain. Per germline, CDR1 GTSNPN and CDR2 SVGIG (reference sequence). Trimming cost V 0 bases and J 5 bases, with 6 bases left between them. This CDR3 spans 12 amino acids. The CDR3 protein is CAWSVSGDTQYF. CDR3 coding DNA: TGTGCCTGGAGTGTTTCCGGAGATACGCAGTATTTT.

In regard to this clonotype: A read error may account for a junction end that differs from germline. The chain joins TRBV7-9 to TRBJ2-5; possible D gene TRBD1, 6 bases. Germline V gene sequence: CDR1 SEHNR, CDR2 FQNEAQ (reference sequence). The CDR3 covers 16 residues. CDR3 in DNA: TGTGCCAGCAGCATAGCTGGCGCAGGGGCTCAAGAGACCCAGTACTTC. Translating it yields CASSIAGAGAQETQYF.

The rearrangement uses TRBV6-5 and TRBJ1-1, with D uncertain. The germline V and J ends were trimmed by 2 bases and 1 base, with 5 bases remaining between them. This CDR3 is built from 13 residues. CDR1 and CDR2 from the germline V gene are MNHEY and SVGAGI. The CDR3 sequence is CASSYVKNTEAFF. CDR3 nucleotide sequence: TGTGCCAGCAGTTACGTCAAGAACACTGAAGCTTTCTTT.

This clonotype was detected many times. This chain connects TRBV5-1 to TRBJ1-2, with no clear D. The germline CDR1 and CDR2 sequences are SGHRS and YFSETQ. The CDR3 sequence is 14 residues long. The germline V and J ends were trimmed by 4 bases and 0 bases, with 10 bases remaining between them. The CDR3 DNA reads TGCGCCAGCAGCCGGGGTATTACTAACTATGGCTACACCTTC. This sequence encodes CASSRGITNYGYTF.

The chain uses TRBV18 and TRBJ2-1, with 8 bases that match TRBD2. The CDR3 is made up of 14 amino acids. With V trimmed by 2 bases and J by 7 bases, 4 bases remained unmatched. From germline, CDR1 is KGHSH and CDR2 LQKENI. CDR3: CASSPSGSLNEQFF. The CDR3 bases are TGTGCCAGCTCACCAAGCGGGAGTTTAAATGAGCAGTTCTTC.

The rearrangement joins TRBV20-1 to TRBJ1-4; D might be TRBD1 (6 bases). The CDR3 has 14 amino acids. V lost 6 bases and J lost 8, with 19 bases in between. Germline-derived CDR1 and CDR2 are DFQATT and SNEGSKA (reference sequence). The CDR3 here is CSADLTGRGEKLFF. CDR3 DNA: TGCAGTGCCGATCTTACAGGGAGGGGCGAAAAACTGTTTTTT.

This chain connects TRBV7-6 to TRBJ2-3; 12 nucleotides align to TRBD2. With V trimmed by 7 bases and J by 1 base, 15 bases remained unmatched. This CDR3 contains 19 residues. Germline lookup yields CDR1 SGHVS and CDR2 FNYEAQ. The CDR3 protein is CASTRQRTSGIERTDTQYF. CDR3 coding DNA: TGTGCCAGCACCCGACAGAGGACTAGCGGGATAGAGCGCACAGATACGCAGTATTTT.

The CDR3 sequence is CASSGTGWTDTQYF. The CDR3 DNA reads TGTGCCAGCAGCGGGACAGGGTGGACAGATACGCAGTATTTT. The chain carries TRBV9 and TRBJ2-3; 8 positions agree with TRBD1. The CDR3 contains 14 residues. Germline lookup yields CDR1 SGDLS and CDR2 YYNGEE. V was clipped by 3 bases and J by 3 bases; unmatched bases: 3.